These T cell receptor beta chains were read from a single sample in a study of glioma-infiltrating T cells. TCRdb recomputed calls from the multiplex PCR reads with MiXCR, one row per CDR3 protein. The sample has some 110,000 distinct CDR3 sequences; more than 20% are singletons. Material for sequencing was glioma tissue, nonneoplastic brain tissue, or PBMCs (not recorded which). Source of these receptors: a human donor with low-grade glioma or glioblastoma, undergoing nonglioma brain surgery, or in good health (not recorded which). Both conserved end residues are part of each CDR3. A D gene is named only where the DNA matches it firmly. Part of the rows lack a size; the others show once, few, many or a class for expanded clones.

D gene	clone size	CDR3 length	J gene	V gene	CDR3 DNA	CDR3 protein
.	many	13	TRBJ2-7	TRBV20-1	TGCAGTGCTAGAGTAACGGGATTGGACGAGCAGTACTTC	CSARVTGLDEQYF
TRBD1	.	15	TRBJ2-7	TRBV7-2	TGTGCCAGCAGCCCCCCGACAGGGCCCCATAACGAGCAGTACTTC	CASSPPTGPHNEQYF
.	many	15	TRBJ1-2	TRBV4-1	TGCGCCAGCAGCCAACCTACGACAGGCAACTATGGCTACACCTTC	CASSQPTTGNYGYTF
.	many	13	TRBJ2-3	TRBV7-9	TGTGCCAGCAGCTTAGGTGGGGAGAATACGCAGTATTTT	CASSLGGENTQYF
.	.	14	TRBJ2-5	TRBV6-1	TGTGCCAGCAGTGAAAGACAGACCCAAAAGACCCAGTACTTC	CASSERQTQKTQYF
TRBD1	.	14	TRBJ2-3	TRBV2	TGTGCCAGCAGTGAGGACAGGGGAAGGGGTACGCAGAATTTT	CASSEDRGRGTQNF
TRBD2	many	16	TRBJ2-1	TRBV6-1	TGTGCCAGCAGTGAGACTAGCGGGAATACGTACAATGAGCAGTTCTTC	CASSETSGNTYNEQFF
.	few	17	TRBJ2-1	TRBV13	TGTGCCAGCAGCTCCGGGGCGGCGGAGAGCTCCTACAATGAGCAGTTCTTC	CASSSGAAESSYNEQFF
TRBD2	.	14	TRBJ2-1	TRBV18	TGTGCCAGCTCACCAAGCGGGGATAGCAATGAGCAGTTCTTC	CASSPSGDSNEQFF
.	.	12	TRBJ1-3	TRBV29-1	TGCAGCGTTGAGGGGGCTGGAAACACCATATATTTT	CSVEGAGNTIYF
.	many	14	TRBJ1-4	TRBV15	TGTGCCACCAGCAGAGATCTGCATAATGAAAAACTGTTTTTT	CATSRDLHNEKLFF
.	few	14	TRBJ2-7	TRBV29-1	TGCAGCGTTGGGGGGGCAGGGGACTCCTACGAGCAGTACTTC	CSVGGAGDSYEQYF
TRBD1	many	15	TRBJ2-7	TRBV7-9	TGTGCCAGCAGCAGAAGGACAGGCCCCCCCGGGGAGCAGTACTTC	CASSRRTGPPGEQYF
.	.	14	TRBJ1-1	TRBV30	TGTGCCTGGAGTGTAATGGATGGGTCAAGCGAAGCTTTCTTT	CAWSVMDGSSEAFF
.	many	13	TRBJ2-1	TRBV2	TGTGCCGGGGACGTTAGCTCCTACAATGAGCAGTTCTTC	CAGDVSSYNEQFF
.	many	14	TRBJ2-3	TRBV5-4	TGTGCCAGCAGCTTTAGGACGGACGCAGATACGCAGTATTTT	CASSFRTDADTQYF
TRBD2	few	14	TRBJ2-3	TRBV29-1	TGCAGCGTTGGGGCAGCGGGGATCACAGATACGCAGTATTTT	CSVGAAGITDTQYF
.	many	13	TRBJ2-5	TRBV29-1	TGCAGCGTTGAACACCCCGGAGACGAGACCCAGTACTTC	CSVEHPGDETQYF
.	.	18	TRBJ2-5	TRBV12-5	TGTGCTAGTGGTCAGAACATAATGGGGCGGGGACACCAAGAGACCCAGTACTTC	CASGQNIMGRGHQETQYF
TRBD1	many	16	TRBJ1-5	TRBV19	TGTGCCAGTAGCTCGTGGGACAGGGGAGGCAATCAGCCCCAGCATTTT	CASSSWDRGGNQPQHF
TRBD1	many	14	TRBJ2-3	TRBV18	TGTGCCAGCTCACCGGGACAGGGGGCAGATACGCAGTATTTT	CASSPGQGADTQYF
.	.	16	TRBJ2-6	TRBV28	TGTGCCAGCAGCCGGACAGTTTCCTCTGGGGCGAACGTCCTGAGTTTC	CASSRTVSSGANVLSF
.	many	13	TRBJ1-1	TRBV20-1	TGCAGTGCTAGAGGAGCCTCAGGTTTACAAGCTTTCTTT	CSARGASGLQAFF
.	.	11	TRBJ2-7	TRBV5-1	TGCGCCAGCAGCGGAGAGTACGAGCAGTACTTC	CASSGEYEQYF
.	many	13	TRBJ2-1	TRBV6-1	TGTGCCAGCATGGATCCTAACTACAATGAGCAGTTCTTC	CASMDPNYNEQFF
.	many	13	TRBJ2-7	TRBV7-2	TGTGCCAGCAGCACCACCCCAGGGCCCGAGCAGTACTTC	CASSTTPGPEQYF
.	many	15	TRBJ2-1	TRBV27	TGTGCCAGCAGCGAGTTACTTTCGGGATACAATGAGCAGTTCTTC	CASSELLSGYNEQFF
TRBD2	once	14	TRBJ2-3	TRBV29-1	TGCAGCGTTGGGGGGGGAGTTGGAACAGATACGAAGTATTTT	CSVGGGVGTDTKYF
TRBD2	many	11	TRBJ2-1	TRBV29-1	TGCAGCGTTGATAGCGGGAATGAGCAGTTCTTC	CSVDSGNEQFF
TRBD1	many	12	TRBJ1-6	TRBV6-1	TGTGCCAGCAGCCGAGACAGGGGAGAGCTCCACTTT	CASSRDRGELHF
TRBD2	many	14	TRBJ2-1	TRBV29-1	TGCAGCGGTGAGCGGGGGAGCTCCTACAATGAGCAGTTCTTC	CSGERGSSYNEQFF
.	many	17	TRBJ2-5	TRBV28	TGTGCCAGCAGTTTATACCCCACTATGGGCGTCCAAGAGACCCAGTACTTC	CASSLYPTMGVQETQYF
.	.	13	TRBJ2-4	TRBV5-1	TGCGCCAGCAGCTTGGAGTTGGCAAACATTCAGTACTTC	CASSLELANIQYF
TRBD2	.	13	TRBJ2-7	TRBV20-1	TGCAGTGCTTATAGCGGGAGTATCTACGAGCAGTACTTC	CSAYSGSIYEQYF
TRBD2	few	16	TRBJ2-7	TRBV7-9	TGTGCCAGCAGCCACCTCGAGCGGGAGGGAGTCTTCGAGCAGTACTTC	CASSHLEREGVFEQYF
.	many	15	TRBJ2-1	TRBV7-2	TGTGCCAGCTTGCTAAGCGGCGCGTCCTACAATGAGCAGTTCTTC	CASLLSGASYNEQFF
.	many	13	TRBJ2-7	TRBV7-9	TGTGCCAGCAGCGGGACTTACTCCTACGAGCAGTACTTC	CASSGTYSYEQYF
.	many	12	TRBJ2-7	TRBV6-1	TGTGCCAGCCAGGGGAATTACTACGAGCAGTACTTC	CASQGNYYEQYF
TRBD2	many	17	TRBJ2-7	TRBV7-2	TGTGCCAGCAGCCCTATCGGAGGGACTAGGGGGTTCTACGAGCAGTACTTC	CASSPIGGTRGFYEQYF
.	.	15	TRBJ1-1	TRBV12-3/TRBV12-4	TGTGCCAGAAGTTTAGCGCGGGTTAAGGACACTGAAGCTTTCTTT	CARSLARVKDTEAFF
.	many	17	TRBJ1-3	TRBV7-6	TGTGCCAGCAGCTTATCCGGTTGGATGAGCTCTGGAAACACCATATATTTT	CASSLSGWMSSGNTIYF
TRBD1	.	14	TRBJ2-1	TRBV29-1	TGCAGCGTTGTAGCAGGGGGCAATAAAAATGAGCAGTTCTTC	CSVVAGGNKNEQFF
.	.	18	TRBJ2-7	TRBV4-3	TGCGCCAGCAGCCAAGACACCCCTAGGGCAGGGAGCTCCTACGAGCAGTACTTC	CASSQDTPRAGSSYEQYF
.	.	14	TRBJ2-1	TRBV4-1	TGCGCCAGCCGCCAGACGGGGTCACGGAATGAGCAGTTCTTC	CASRQTGSRNEQFF
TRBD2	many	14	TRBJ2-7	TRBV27	TGTGCCAGCAGTTGGCGGGAGGGCACCTACGAGCAGTACTTC	CASSWREGTYEQYF
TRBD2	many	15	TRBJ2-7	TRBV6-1	TGTGCCAGCAGTGTCGCAGCGGGGGACCTATACGAGCAGTACTTC	CASSVAAGDLYEQYF
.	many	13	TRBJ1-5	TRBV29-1	TGCAGCGTTGGGTTGGACCAAGATCAGCCCCAGCATTTT	CSVGLDQDQPQHF
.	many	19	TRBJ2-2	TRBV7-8	TGTGCCAGCAGCTTAGGATCGGAGGGCGTTAAGGGAAACACCGGGGAGCTGTTTTTT	CASSLGSEGVKGNTGELFF
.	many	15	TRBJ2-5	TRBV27	TGTGCCAGCAGTTTACAGCCGGGACCCTGGGAGACCCAGTACTTC	CASSLQPGPWETQYF
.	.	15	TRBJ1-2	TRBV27	TGTGCCAGCAGTCCCACAGGCGTGGGGCTGGCAGGCTACACCTTC	CASSPTGVGLAGYTF
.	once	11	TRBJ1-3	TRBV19	TGTGCCAACTCCTCTGGAAACACCATATATTTT	CANSSGNTIYF
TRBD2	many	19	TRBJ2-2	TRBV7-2	TGTGCCAGCAGCTTACGGGTGCTAGCGGGCCAGTTAGGGACCGGGGAGCTGTTTTTT	CASSLRVLAGQLGTGELFF
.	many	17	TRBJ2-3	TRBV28	TGTGCCAGCAGTTTAAGGAGGACCGTCACCTTCACATACTCGCAGTATTTT	CASSLRRTVTFTYSQYF
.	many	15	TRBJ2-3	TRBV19	TGTGCCAGTAGTATGATCAGGACTAGCACAGATACGCAGTATTTT	CASSMIRTSTDTQYF
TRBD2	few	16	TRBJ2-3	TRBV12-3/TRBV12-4	TGTGCCAGCAGTTTAAGCCGCGGGAGGGCCTCAGATACGCAGTATTTT	CASSLSRGRASDTQYF
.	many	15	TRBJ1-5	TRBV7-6	TGTGCCAGCAGCTTGAACCCCTCCAAGGGCCAGCCCCAGCATTTT	CASSLNPSKGQPQHF
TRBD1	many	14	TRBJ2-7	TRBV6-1	TGTGCCAGCAGTCTGGACAGGGGAAGGTACGAGCAGTACTTC	CASSLDRGRYEQYF
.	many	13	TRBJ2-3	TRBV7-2	TGTGCCAGCAGCTTAAAGTACACAGATACGCAGTATTTT	CASSLKYTDTQYF
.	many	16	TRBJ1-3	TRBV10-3	TGTGCCATCAGGATAGGACAGACGCCCCCTGGAAACACCATATATTTT	CAIRIGQTPPGNTIYF